The 25 T cell receptor beta chains below were found in one sample sequenced in a study of CD8+CD57+ T cells in acquired aplastic anemia. The template for TCR beta VDJ and CDR3 sequence profiling was genomic DNA. Each CDR3 protein is one row after TCRdb ran MiXCR on the reads. The sample lists about 470,000 distinct CDR3 sequences, around 32% occurring once. Previously, flow cytometry had revealed CD8+CD57+ cell expansion in the patients chosen for sequencing. Input material: sorted CD4+, CD8+, or CD8+CD57+ T cells (not recorded which) from PBMCs. These TCRs come from a human donor with aplastic anemia.

This clonotype has more than one count but fewer than ten. V gene TRBV9 combines with J gene TRBJ1-2; the D is unclear. This CDR3 has 14 amino acids. Trimming stripped 3 bases from V and 6 bases from J, with 15 bases between. CDR1 is SGDLS and CDR2 is YYNGEE in the germline V gene. CDR3 in DNA: TGTGCCAGCAGCGCCGGGTTCTTTGGACATGGCTACACCTTC. It yields the protein CASSAGFFGHGYTF. The full variable domain, with the rest looked up from reference TRBV9 and TRBJ1-2, is DSGVTQTPKHLITATGQRVTLRCSPRSGDLSVYWYQQSLDQGLQFLIQYYNGEERAKGNILERFSAQQFPDLHSELNLSSLELGDSALYFCASSAGFFGHGYTFGSGTRLTVV.

This clonotype was detected many times. This chain links TRBV6-5 with TRBJ1-6; 7 bases align to TRBD1. Per germline, CDR1 MNHEY and CDR2 SVGAGI. This CDR3 is built from 15 residues. V shed 2 bases and J 7 bases; nucleotides not matched to a gene: 5. The CDR3 DNA reads as TGTGCCAGCAGTTACGAAGGGACAGAGAATTCACCCCTCCACTTT. Its translation is CASSYEGTENSPLHF.

This clonotype was found a few times. This sequence joins TRBV12-3 or TRBV12-4 and TRBJ2-7; D might be TRBD1 (5 bases). V was trimmed by 5 bases and J by 5 bases, leaving 16 bases between them. There are 14 residues in the CDR3. CDR3 sequence (DNA): TGTGCCAGCAGTGATAGAAGGGGTTCGGACGAGCAGTACTTC. Amino acid sequence: CASSDRRGSDEQYF.

In its sample, this clonotype was seen a few times. The rearrangement links TRBV19 to TRBJ1-2; D is unresolved. Looked up from germline, CDR1 is LNHDA and CDR2 is SQIVND (reference sequence). V lost 0 bases, J lost 2 bases, and 7 bases lay in between. The CDR3 spans 14 residues. CDR3 in amino acids: CASSIDRGNYGYTF. CDR3 nucleotide sequence: TGTGCCAGTAGTATAGATCGGGGAAACTATGGCTACACCTTC.

At least ten counts were recorded for this clonotype. This chain uses TRBV7-2 with TRBJ1-5; D is ambiguous. This CDR3 is 12 amino acids long. V was pared by 1 base and J by 7 bases, with 5 bases between. In germline, CDR1 is SGHTA, CDR2 FQGNSA. The CDR3 region is CASSLDLQPQHF. CDR3 nucleotide sequence: TGTGCCAGCAGCTTAGACTTACAGCCCCAGCATTTT.

This clonotype came up a few times. The rearrangement joins TRBV4-1 to TRBJ1-5, with D unclear. CDR1 is MGHRA and CDR2 is YSYEKL in the germline V gene. V shed 0 bases and J shed 7 bases, with 16 bases lying between them. The CDR3 sequence is 16 residues long. Here the CDR3 DNA reads TGCGCCAGCAGCCAAGAACCGGGCCCAAACTTACAGCCCCAGCATTTT. This translates into CASSQEPGPNLQPQHF.

As for this clonotype: It may be a read error: a sequence one base away is much more abundant. The chain has TRBV10-1 and TRBJ1-1; 7 bases fit TRBD1. CDR3 length: 15 residues. V shed 4 bases, J shed 3 bases, and the junction held 8 bases outside the gene matches. Looked up from germline, CDR1 is WNHNN and CDR2 is SYGVQD (reference sequence). In DNA form, the CDR3 reads TGCGCCAGCAGTGCGTCAGGGGGGGCATACACTGAAGCTTTCTTT. This codes for CASSASGGAYTEAFF.

The chain links TRBV4-1 to TRBJ2-6; D unclear. Germline loops: CDR1 MGHRA, CDR2 YSYEKL. This CDR3 is 13 amino acids long. V gave up 2 bases and J gave up 2 bases, with 1 base separating them. The CDR3 DNA sequence: TGCGCCAGCAGCCAACCTGGGGCCAACGTCCTGACTTTC. It translates to CASSQPGANVLTF.

The V and J genes are TRBV14 and TRBJ2-1; TRBD1 might be the D (7 bases). This CDR3 region has 13 residues. Deletions cut 4 bases from V and 8 bases from J, with 12 bases between. CDR1 is SGHDN and CDR2 is FVKESK in the germline V gene. CDR3 region: CASSPTGRYEQFF. CDR3 sequence (DNA): TGTGCCAGCAGCCCGACAGGGAGGTATGAGCAGTTCTTC.

This clonotype was counted a few times. V and J are TRBV10-3 and TRBJ1-1, with D tentatively TRBD1 (5 bases). This CDR3 is 13 amino acids long. Germline V lookup: CDR1 ENHRY, CDR2 SYGVKD. The V and J ends lost 10 bases and 1 base respectively, with 13 bases between them. CDR3 DNA: TGTGCCACCGGAACGACAGCGAACACTGAAGCTTTCTTT. Its protein is CATGTTANTEAFF.

The rearrangement links TRBV7-2 to TRBJ1-1; D is ambiguous. The CDR3 is made up of 14 amino acids. Looked up from germline, CDR1 is SGHTA and CDR2 is FQGNSA. Between the trimmed V and J ends, which lost 5 bases and 2 bases, there was a span of 12 bases. The CDR3 protein is CASSHITLNTEAFF. As DNA, the CDR3 is TGTGCCAGCAGCCACATTACCTTAAACACTGAAGCTTTCTTT.

Concerning this clonotype: An end of the junction differs from the germline gene, which may be a read error. The chain carries TRBV9 and TRBJ2-2; 7 bases are shared with TRBD2. Germline-derived CDR1 and CDR2 are SGDLS and YYNGEE. This CDR3 is 16 amino acids long. CDR3 residues: CASRVAGRPNTGELFF. CDR3 nucleotide sequence: TGTGCCAGCCGCGTAGCGGGCAGACCGAACACCGGGGAGCTGTTTTTT.

In this sample, this clonotype turned up once. The gene calls are TRBV7-2 and TRBJ2-3; TRBD1 matches 7 bases. In germline, CDR1 is SGHTA, CDR2 FQGNSA. The trim removed 5 bases at V and 5 bases at J, leaving 4 bases unmatched. There are 13 residues in the CDR3. The DNA of the CDR3 is TGTGCCAGCAGCCAGAGACAGGGAGATACGCAGTATTTT. Translated: CASSQRQGDTQYF.

J is TRBJ1-1 and V is TRBV29-1, with 10 bases aligning to TRBD1. V shed 8 bases, J shed 5 bases, and the junction held 8 bases outside the gene matches. The CDR3 has 13 residues. Germline CDR1 SQVTM, CDR2 ANQGSEA. CDR3: CSSRQGAGTEAFF. As DNA, the CDR3 is TGCAGCAGCCGACAGGGGGCTGGTACTGAAGCTTTCTTT.

Ten or more counts support this clonotype. The V call is TRBV20-1, the J call TRBJ1-6, with unresolved D. Trimming cost V 0 bases and J 8 bases, with 14 bases left between them. Germline V gene sequence: CDR1 DFQATT, CDR2 SNEGSKA (reference sequence). The CDR3 is 15 residues long. The CDR3 region has the DNA TGCAGTGCTAGAGATCTCACTACGTGGGATTCACCCCTCCACTTT. Protein product: CSARDLTTWDSPLHF.

This clonotype appeared a few times. The chain is built from TRBV30 and TRBJ1-5; weak D call: TRBD1 (5 bases). Trimming took 2 bases from V and 5 from J, leaving 10 bases between them. The CDR3 extends over 13 amino acids. Germline V CDR1 and CDR2: GTSNPN, SVGIG (reference sequence). The DNA of the CDR3 is TGTGCCTGGAGTAAGGTAGGGGATCAGCCCCAGCATTTT. This codes for CAWSKVGDQPQHF. Full variable domain (missing parts from reference TRBV30 and TRBJ1-5): SQTIHQWPATLVQPVGSPLSLECTVEGTSNPNLYWYRQAAGRGLQLLFYSVGIGQISSEVPQNLSASRPQDRQFILSSKKLLLSDSGFYLCAWSKVGDQPQHFGDGTRLSIL.

The chain links TRBV5-4 to TRBJ2-5; the D gene is possibly TRBD2 (7 bases). The CDR3 totals 14 residues. Trimming pared 0 bases from V and 4 bases from J, leaving 10 bases between. CDR1 and CDR2 from the germline V gene are SGHNT and YYREEE (reference sequence). CDR3 in DNA: TGTGCCAGCAGCTTGGGGGGAGGGGGAGAGACCCAGTACTTC. Encoded protein: CASSLGGGGETQYF.

The CDR3 sequence is CASRELAGGVEQYF. The CDR3 nucleotides read TGTGCCAGCAGGGAACTAGCGGGAGGGGTCGAGCAGTACTTC. V is TRBV2 and J is TRBJ2-7, with 13 bases that match TRBD2. Germline CDR1 reads SNHLY; CDR2 reads FYNNEI. V shed 6 bases, J shed 6 bases, and the junction held 5 bases outside the gene matches. The CDR3 is 14 amino acids.

The chain is built from TRBV7-6 and TRBJ2-6; 7 nucleotides line up with TRBD2. This CDR3 is built from 16 residues. The ends lost 5 bases at V and 0 bases at J; junction bases unmatched: 4. The V gene's germline CDR1 is SGHVS and CDR2 FNYEAQ. The CDR3 protein is CASSMGGDSGANVLTF. DNA of the CDR3: TGTGCCAGCAGCATGGGGGGGGACTCTGGGGCCAACGTCCTGACTTTC.

In regard to this clonotype: A much larger clone lies a single base off, so this may be a read error. The chain links TRBV7-2 to TRBJ1-2; 7 bases fit TRBD1. This CDR3 region has 14 residues. V lost 2 bases and J lost 4; bases outside the gene matches: 4. Germline CDR1 and CDR2: SGHTA and FQGNSA. Written as DNA, the CDR3 is TGTGCCAGCAGCTTACAGGGGGGGGTCTATGGCTACACCTTC. Protein product: CASSLQGGVYGYTF.

The gene calls are TRBV12-3 or TRBV12-4 and TRBJ2-7; a possible D gene is TRBD1 (5 bases). The V end lost 2 bases, the J end lost 2 bases, and 10 bases lay between the germline ends. CDR3 length: 14 residues. The CDR3 spells CASSLWGRTYEQYF. The CDR3 DNA follows: TGTGCCAGCAGTTTATGGGGCAGAACCTACGAGCAGTACTTC.

This clonotype occurred a few times. The rearrangement links TRBV10-3 to TRBJ1-4, with a tentative D call TRBD1 (5 bases). V lost 11 bases to trimming and J lost 5 bases, with 15 bases between them. Germline CDR1 ENHRY, CDR2 SYGVKD. The CDR3 loop spans 13 amino acids. CDR3 amino acids: CALRGGQNEKLFF. CDR3 sequence (DNA): TGTGCCCTAAGGGGAGGGCAAAATGAAAAACTGTTTTTT.

The chain links TRBV20-1 to TRBJ2-3, with 10 bases fitting TRBD2. This CDR3 region has 18 residues. Germline V gene lookup returns CDR1 DFQATT and CDR2 SNEGSKA (reference sequence). With 1 base clipped from V and 0 bases from J, the junction kept 10 bases outside the gene matches. CDR3 sequence reads: CSARGGASGGRSTDTQYF. The CDR3 DNA reads TGCAGTGCTAGAGGAGGGGCTAGCGGGGGCCGGAGCACAGATACGCAGTATTTT.

The chain employs TRBV10-3 and TRBJ2-7; no firm D call. This CDR3 has 14 residues. V lost 10 bases to trimming and J lost 6 bases, with 22 bases between them. Germline CDR1 is ENHRY and CDR2 is SYGVKD. The CDR3 sequence: CASLEGPSSLEQYF. The CDR3 coding sequence is TGTGCCAGCCTAGAAGGTCCCTCTTCGCTCGAGCAGTACTTC.

This clonotype was observed at least ten times. The genes are TRBV6-5 and TRBJ1-2, with D maybe TRBD1 (5 bases). Trimming removed 0 bases from V and 2 bases from J, with 10 bases in between. Germline V gives CDR1 MNHEY, CDR2 SVGAGI. CDR3 length: 15 residues. CDR3 loop: CASSYSGRENYGYTF. For the CDR3, the DNA is TGTGCCAGCAGTTACTCGGGCAGGGAAAACTATGGCTACACCTTC.